This is a list of T cell receptor beta chains from one sample in a study of cytomegalovirus exposure and HLA in healthy donors. Using immunoSEQ multiplex PCR, the repertoire was profiled, and TCRdb retains in-frame clones only, with some absent. The data contain about 120,000 clones, approximately 76% of them singletons. Sequencing was done on a sample of PBMCs. The origin of the receptors is a man in his fifties or sixties in good health and CMV-seropositive. CDR3s include the opening cysteine and the closing phenylalanine or tryptophan. A D gene is named only where the DNA matches it firmly. Size values are once, few and many counts, or a class for expanded clones, and some rows have none.

TRBJ1-6	TRBV28	-	TRBD1	CASRLGGQGWSPLHF	TGTGCCAGCAGACTAGGCGGACAGGGATGGTCACCCCTCCACTTT
TRBJ2-7	TRBV5-1	few	TRBD1	CASSSGQTYYEQYF	TGCGCCAGCAGCTCGGGACAGACCTACTACGAGCAGTACTTC
TRBJ2-1	TRBV5-1	-	TRBD2	CASSLGLAGVAYNEQFF	TGCGCCAGCAGCTTGGGACTAGCGGGAGTAGCCTACAATGAGCAGTTCTTC
TRBJ1-1	TRBV30	few	-	CAWSHPDRHTEAFF	TGTGCCTGGAGCCACCCCGACAGACACACTGAAGCTTTCTTT
TRBJ2-1	TRBV10-1	-	TRBD1	CASSESRGQVYNEQFF	TGCGCCAGCAGTGAGTCGCGGGGACAGGTCTACAATGAGCAGTTCTTC
TRBJ1-1	TRBV27	-	-	CASSLSRYRGTEAFF	TGTGCCAGCAGTTTATCTCGGTATCGGGGCACTGAAGCTTTCTTT
TRBJ1-4	TRBV4-1	few	-	CASSREGSSSYNEKLFF	TGCGCCAGCAGCCGGGAGGGCTCGTCGAGCTACAATGAAAAACTGTTTTTT
TRBJ2-7	TRBV7-9	-	-	CSSSPAGSYEQYF	TGTTCCAGCAGCCCCGCCGGCTCCTACGAGCAGTACTTC
TRBJ2-3	TRBV9	-	TRBD1	CASSVGLGQGTDTQYF	TGTGCCAGCAGCGTAGGGTTGGGACAGGGAACAGATACGCAGTATTTT
TRBJ2-3	TRBV13	-	-	CASSSPNTDTQYF	TGTGCCAGCAGCTCCCCTAATACAGATACGCAGTATTTT
TRBJ1-1	TRBV23-1	once	-	CASSQPSAGCTEAFF	TGCGCCAGCAGTCAACCCTCCGCAGGGTGTACTGAAGCTTTCTTT
TRBJ1-1	TRBV10-1	few	TRBD1	CASSDPGTGVREAFF	TGCGCCAGCAGTGACCCTGGGACAGGGGTAAGAGAAGCTTTCTTT
TRBJ2-1	TRBV11-2	many	TRBD2	CASSLLAGGPGEQFF	TGTGCCAGCAGCTTATTAGCGGGAGGGCCCGGGGAGCAGTTCTTC
TRBJ1-3	TRBV30	-	TRBD1	CAWSLTGAGGNTIYF	TGTGCCTGGAGTCTTACAGGGGCAGGTGGAAACACCATATATTTT
TRBJ1-5	TRBV30	-	-	CAWIPGLGQPQHF	TGTGCCTGGATTCCAGGGCTGGGTCAGCCCCAGCATTTT
TRBJ1-1	TRBV10-2	-	TRBD1	CASYNYRGSMNTEAFF	TGCGCCAGCTATAACTACAGGGGGTCCATGAACACTGAAGCTTTCTTT
TRBJ2-5	TRBV5-6	-	-	CASSFLGSSPTQYF	TGTGCCAGCAGCTTCCTCGGGAGCTCCCCGACCCAGTACTTC
TRBJ2-7	TRBV5-5	-	TRBD1	CASSQDRSYEQYF	TGTGCCAGCAGCCAGGACAGGTCCTACGAGCAGTACTTC
TRBJ2-7	TRBV6-1	-	TRBD1	CASSEWASRGLYEQYF	TGTGCCAGCAGTGAATGGGCCTCCAGGGGGCTCTACGAGCAGTACTTC
TRBJ1-6	TRBV27	-	-	CASSLYSGIASPLHF	TGTGCCAGCAGTTTATACTCCGGGATCGCTTCACCCCTCCACTTT
TRBJ2-4	TRBV6-1	-	TRBD2	CASSEVGPAGGLKNIQYF	TGTGCCAGCAGTGAAGTAGGCCCAGCGGGGGGCCTCAAAAACATTCAGTACTTC
TRBJ1-2	TRBV28	-	-	CASNARLYYGYTF	TGTGCCAGCAATGCCAGGCTCTACTATGGCTACACCTTC
TRBJ2-2	TRBV18	-	-	CASSPAGWDTGELFF	TGTGCCAGCTCACCGGCGGGTTGGGACACCGGGGAGCTGTTTTTT
TRBJ2-7	TRBV7-2	-	TRBD2	CASSFLSGGAYEQYF	TGTGCCAGCAGCTTCCTGAGCGGGGGGGCCTACGAGCAGTACTTC
TRBJ1-2	TRBV7-8	-	-	CASSFDRNYGYTF	TGTGCCAGCAGCTTCGACAGGAACTATGGCTACACCTTC
TRBJ2-7	TRBV10-3	-	-	CAISEPGTPYEQYF	TGTGCCATCAGTGAGCCAGGGACTCCCTACGAGCAGTACTTC
TRBJ2-1	TRBV11-2	-	TRBD2	CASSVIAGGPVNEQFF	TGTGCCAGCAGCGTAATAGCGGGAGGCCCCGTCAATGAGCAGTTCTTC
TRBJ2-7	TRBV5-1	-	-	CASSLASEYYEQYF	TGCGCCAGCAGCTTGGCGTCAGAATACTACGAGCAGTACTTC
TRBJ2-5	TRBV7-9	-	TRBD1	CASSLVRGTGGETQYF	TGTGCCAGCAGCTTAGTGAGGGGGACAGGGGGCGAGACCCAGTACTTC
TRBJ2-7	TRBV10-2	few	TRBD1	CASSTTGTATFEQYF	TGCGCCAGCAGTACTACCGGGACAGCGACCTTCGAGCAGTACTTC
TRBJ2-7	TRBV4-2	-	TRBD2	CASSYSGTSGNPGIYEQYF	TGTGCCAGCAGCTATTCCGGGACTAGCGGGAATCCAGGTATCTACGAGCAGTACTTC
TRBJ2-1	TRBV4-2	-	TRBD2	CASSPAGDSYNEQFF	TGTGCCAGCAGCCCCGCGGGGGACTCTTACAATGAGCAGTTCTTC
TRBJ2-5	TRBV18	few	TRBD2	CASSPSGGGETQYF	TGTGCCAGCTCACCGAGCGGGGGAGGGGAGACCCAGTACTTC
TRBJ1-2	TRBV7-2	-	-	CASSLDQGSGYTF	TGTGCCAGCAGCTTAGATCAGGGTTCGGGCTACACCTTC
TRBJ2-7	TRBV7-3	-	-	CASAFSGNYEQYF	TGTGCCAGCGCATTCTCAGGGAACTACGAGCAGTACTTC
TRBJ1-5	TRBV2	-	TRBD1	CASSDLQGANQPQHF	TGTGCCAGCAGTGATTTGCAGGGGGCAAATCAGCCCCAGCATTTT
TRBJ2-5	TRBV5-1	few	-	CASSLEGTGETQYF	TGCGCCAGCAGCTTGGAGGGGACTGGAGAGACCCAGTACTTC
TRBJ1-5	TRBV6-6	once	-	CASSYSRQDSNQPQHF	TGTGCCAGCAGTTACTCGAGGCAAGATAGCAATCAGCCCCAGCATTTT
TRBJ1-2	TRBV9	-	-	CASSVDEGDYGYTF	TGTGCCAGCAGCGTAGATGAAGGGGACTATGGCTACACCTTC
TRBJ2-1	TRBV27	-	-	CASSLQGKINEQFF	TGTGCCAGCAGTTTACAGGGTAAGATCAATGAGCAGTTCTTC
TRBJ2-1	TRBV5-5	-	-	CASSLYGAAYNEQFF	TGTGCCAGCAGCTTGTATGGGGCCGCTTACAATGAGCAGTTCTTC